This T cell receptor beta chain was identified in a study of shared clonotypes between healthy human individuals. The donor population consisted of healthy HIV-negative adults with no recent acute infections or vaccinations. Looked up from germline, CDR1 is SGHRS and CDR2 is YFSETQ. Germline trimming cut 4 bases from V and 12 bases from J; bases unmatched to any gene: 8. This CDR3 comprises 13 residues. Sequenced by immunoSEQ multiplex PCR; TCRdb stores in-frame clones only, minus some. Of 2.5 million or so clones listed, approximately 94% are singletons. The receptor comes from a man younger than 30 in good health. The rearrangement joins TRBV5-1 to TRBJ1-4; TRBD1 aligns across 8 bases. The specimen sequenced was naive CD4+ T cells sorted from blood. Documented subset: CD45RA+ positively selected. The CDR3 sequence is CASSLGTGSELFF. Here the CDR3 DNA reads TGCGCCAGCAGCCTGGGGACAGGTAGTGAACTGTTTTTT.